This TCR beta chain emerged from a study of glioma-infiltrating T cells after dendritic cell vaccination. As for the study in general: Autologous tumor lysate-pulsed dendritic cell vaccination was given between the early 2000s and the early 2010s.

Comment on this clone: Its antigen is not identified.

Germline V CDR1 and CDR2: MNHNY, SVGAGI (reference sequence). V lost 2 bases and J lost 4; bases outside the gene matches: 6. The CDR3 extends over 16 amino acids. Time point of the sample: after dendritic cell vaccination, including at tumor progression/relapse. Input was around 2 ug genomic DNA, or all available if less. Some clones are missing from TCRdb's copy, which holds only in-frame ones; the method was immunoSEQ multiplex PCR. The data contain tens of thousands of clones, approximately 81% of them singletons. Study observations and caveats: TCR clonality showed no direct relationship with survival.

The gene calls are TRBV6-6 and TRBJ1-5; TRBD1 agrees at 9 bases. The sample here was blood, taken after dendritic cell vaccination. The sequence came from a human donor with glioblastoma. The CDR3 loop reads CASSYVSGQGNQPQHF. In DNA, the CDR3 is TGTGCCAGCAGTTACGTTTCGGGACAGGGTAATCAGCCCCAGCATTTT.